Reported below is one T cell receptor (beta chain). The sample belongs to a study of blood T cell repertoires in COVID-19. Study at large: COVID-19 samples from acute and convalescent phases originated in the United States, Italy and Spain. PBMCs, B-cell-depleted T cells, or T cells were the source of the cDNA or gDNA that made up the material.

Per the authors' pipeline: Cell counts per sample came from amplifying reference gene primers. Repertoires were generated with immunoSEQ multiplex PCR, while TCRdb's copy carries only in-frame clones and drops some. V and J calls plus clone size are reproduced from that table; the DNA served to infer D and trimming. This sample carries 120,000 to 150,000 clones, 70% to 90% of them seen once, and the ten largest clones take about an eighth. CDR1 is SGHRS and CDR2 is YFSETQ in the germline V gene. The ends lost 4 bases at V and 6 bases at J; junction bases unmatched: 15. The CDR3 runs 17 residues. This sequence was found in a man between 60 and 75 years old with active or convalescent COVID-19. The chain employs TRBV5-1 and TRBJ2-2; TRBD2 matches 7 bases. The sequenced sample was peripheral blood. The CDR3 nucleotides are TGCGCCAGCAGCCCACCCGGGGGGTTGGTGGGAGCCGGGGAGCTGTTTTTT. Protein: CASSPPGGLVGAGELFF.